The source of this T cell receptor beta chain is a study of cytomegalovirus exposure and HLA in healthy donors (dated by TCRdb to 2016 to 2017). Turning to the overall study: In an earlier analysis of roughly 500 of the donors, 276 Gb of sequence data and 100 million or so unique TCR beta sequences from about 180 million T cells were reported. The study aimed to test whether signatures of past pathogen exposure could be identified by cataloging public T cell receptors. Among 398 genotyped donors of the cohort, an average of approximately 250,000 unique TCR beta nucleotide sequences were sequenced per donor, 15% to 20% of them non-productive. A later analysis re-examined previously published TCR beta repertoires from 610 or so donors and added high-resolution HLA genotyping to investigate patterns of TCR occurrence. Donor age, sex, ethnicity and CMV serostatus were collected together with the repertoire data. An earlier analysis of around 580 of the donors used high-throughput TCR beta sequencing to judge whether each TCR beta V gene segment behaved as functional or pseudogenic. Rather than drawing on any new phenotypic data, the later analysis identified candidate immune exposures from TCR beta sequences and the way those sequences occurred across donors. Roughly five DR-DQ haplotypes were handled as single units for association and clustering, since linkage in the cohort was strong. The T cell repertoires of 700 or so subjects were profiled by immunosequencing and related to cytomegalovirus serostatus. The number of donors typed differed by locus, with roughly 620-640 for A, B, C, DRB1 and DQB1, around 560 for DQA1, 600 to 610 for DPA1, and approximately 470 for DPB1. A later genetic analysis took genome-wide SNP genotypes for about 55% of the roughly 670 donors and used that subset as a discovery cohort. High-throughput TCR immunosequencing, statistical association of individual TCRs with disease status, and machine learning were combined to predict cytomegalovirus infection status. In addition to the first cohort of roughly 700 subjects, a separate validation cohort of under 150 different subjects was used. Class I and class II HLA loci were covered by the typing at four-digit resolution. Roughly 290 gigabases of sequencing data and roughly 80 million unique TCR sequences made up an early release that covered 640 HLA-typed donors. The genetic ancestry cluster associated with self-reported Caucasian donors included about 81% of the 398 genotyped donors. Every discovery cohort repertoire had been produced on one sequencing platform. Summary of the overall study and its limitations: A later analysis found that HLA-associated TCR beta chains were more clonally expanded and had lower generation probabilities than equally common non-associated chains. A cluster of highly shared sequence variants was judged likely to be a technical artifact of the sequencing pipeline. A further reported finding was that TCR beta sequences accurately predicted the HLA-A and HLA-B alleles for most subjects in the first cohort. Assigning TCR associations to individual alleles was difficult when HLA alleles, especially DR and DQ, strongly co-occurred. In vitro tests confirmed that three of the cytomegalovirus-associated TCR beta chains recognize cytomegalovirus antigens. In a later analysis, 16,951 TCR beta sequences were associated with specific HLA alleles at a false discovery rate of 0.05. Correlated functional status among segregating V segments might reflect linkage disequilibrium, but an unknown experimental factor could not be ruled out. Because counts were too low, approximately 15 rarely observed V segments, including chromosome 9 orphons, were excluded from the earlier analysis of 587 of the donors. In a later analysis, several top co-occurrence clusters were reported to appear linked to parvovirus B19, influenza, CMV and Epstein-Barr virus. In an earlier analysis of approximately 590 of the donors, most TCR beta V segments appeared in productive rearrangements about 90% or about 30% of the time, broadly matching IMGT annotations. The authors suggested that the approach could potentially be extended to other disease states and immunological phenotypes. Across donors, most TCR sequences were observed very rarely, whereas some public TCRs were present in many individuals. A total of some 180 TCR beta chains were listed by the study as associated with cytomegalovirus. Most CMV-associated TCR beta chains appeared to be HLA-restricted in a later analysis, and the HLA associations seemed to be driven largely by CMV exposure. Because some donors lacked HLA typing at each locus, the association tests relied only on the typed subset. Some IMGT-functional V segments, including TRBV6-2 and TRBV6-3, could not be told apart with the 87-base-pair reads, so those segments were excluded. In this cohort, only TCR beta chains were sequenced, and detectable features were limited by the absence of alpha or paired-chain data. CMV serostatus was the only immune exposure information available for the cohort. The classifier was reported to diagnose cytomegalovirus status with high specificity and sensitivity in both the original and validation cohorts. A later analysis found that TCR association rates varied across HLA loci, with DRB1 alleles showing the most associated TCRs and HLA-C alleles the fewest. In a later genetic analysis, fewer N-insertions in productive TCRs were reported among donors in an Asian-associated ancestry cluster than the approximately 710-donor mean. The presence/absence analyses assumed that sequencing depth was roughly uniform across donors, and that assumption may not be true. In a later genetic analysis, a missense DCLRE1C variant was associated with V-gene and J-gene trimming of TCR beta chains, and the association was replicated in an independent cohort.

V and J lose 0 bases and 3 bases, and a span of 3 bases separates them. The germline V gene encodes CDR1 SGHDN and CDR2 FVKESK. The CDR3, cysteine through phenylalanine, is 12 amino acids long. The sequence is cut down to CDR3 DNA, 36 bases in frame from base 1. The cohort consisted of 600 or so healthy bone marrow donors. Cohort members were all nominally healthy when sampled, although unrecorded immune exposures were likely present. The donor tested CMV seropositive, placing the donor among the 290 or so seropositive members of the cohort. A peripheral blood sample was collected from each donor, and TCR beta sequencing was performed on peripheral blood mononuclear cells. The Qiagen DNeasy Blood Extraction Kit was used to extract genomic DNA from the blood cell samples. To prepare the library, the immunoSEQ multiplex PCR assay was applied. The multiplex PCR relied on a mix of 60 forward primers for TCR Vbeta segments and 13 reverse primers for TCR Jbeta segments. Amplification of the CDR3 region of rearranged TCR beta genes was performed with a multiplex PCR assay on genomic DNA. The amplified TCR beta libraries were sequenced on the Illumina HiSeq System as 87-base-pair reads. Per the original workflow: In a later analysis, around 80 million unique TCR beta chains were counted across the 500 to 850 repertoires, and around 11 million of these chains were shared by at least two donors. Raw reads were error-corrected and collapsed into unique sequences with a nearest-neighbor algorithm that merged closely related sequences to remove PCR and sequencing errors. V, D and J gene segments were assigned by aligning CDR3 sequences to IMGT reference sequences. Each retained sequence needed at least a six-nucleotide match to both a V gene segment and a J gene segment. A rearrangement was called productive if the CDR3 had no stop codons and remained in frame with V and J, and every other rearrangement was called non-productive. CDR3 was defined according to IMGT convention as the region running from the second conserved V-encoded cysteine to the conserved J-encoded phenylalanine. The earlier analysis of approximately 500 of the donors excluded sequences that lacked an unambiguous match to a single V gene segment. In an earlier analysis of a few hundred of the donors, a V segment was called functional when productive rearrangements were above 56.7%, and segregating when the standard deviation between donors exceeded 5%. A statistical classification framework was developed to diagnose cytomegalovirus status using the catalog of TCR beta chain sequences. A later analysis assigned V and J genes by comparing TCR nucleotide sequences with IMGT/GENE-DB human TR gene sequences. The TCRdist pipeline was used in a later analysis to assign CDR3 sequences and most-parsimonious VDJ recombination scenarios. A later analysis defined each TCR beta chain by its CDR3 amino acid sequence plus V-gene family, and excluded reads lacking a unique V-gene family. As a way to deal with suspected cross-contamination and a sequencing artifact, a later analysis dropped hundreds of nucleotide sequences that were highly shared and had low generation probability. A later analysis calculated a clonal expansion index for each public chain from normalized within-repertoire ranks of inferred template counts. Generation probabilities in a later analysis came from a VDJ recombination model fitted to out-of-frame rearrangements, and those results were checked against IGoR. A later analysis scored TCR-TCR, TCR-HLA and TCR-CMV co-occurrence with hypergeometric tests, applying a repertoire-size bias correction to TCR pairs. False discovery rates were estimated in a later analysis by permuting HLA or CMV assignments 20 times. In a later analysis, co-occurring TCRs were grouped with DBSCAN, and TCRdist sequence similarity was added when clustering was performed within HLA-allele-positive subsets. Repertoires with fewer than 30,000 or more than 120,000 public chains, plus five repertoires with anomalous nucleotide sharing, were excluded from co-occurrence clustering. The immuneACCESS repertoire file appears here via TCRdb, limited to in-frame rearrangements. These files lack a portion of the clones; in checked studies, under half of the deficit traces to unresolved V genes, and the cause of the others is not known. The V and J calls and clone size come from that table; D and trimming were worked out from the DNA. The table for this sample shows fewer than 250,000 clones. The ten largest clonotypes hold roughly 0.98% of the sample.

A note on this clone: It has no known antigen specificity.

This TCR was recovered from a woman between 25 and 40 years old in good health and CMV-seropositive. The sequence links TRBV14 to TRBJ2-7; the D gene lacks a confident call. Input material: PBMCs. The sequenced DNA: TGTGCCAGCAGCCAAGATCTCTACGAGCAGTACTTC. Translated, this is CASSQDLYEQYF.